The subject of this entry is one T cell receptor (beta chain). Which antigen it targets is not known. No qualities accompany the bases; no much larger clone lies one base away. This record belongs to a study of OX40 agonist ivuxolimab in advanced cancers. The study in broad terms: Ivuxolimab, which targeted the costimulatory receptor OX40 (CD134), was an agonistic, fully human IgG2 monoclonal antibody. Of the roughly 52 patients in dose escalation, approximately 20 had hepatocellular carcinoma, roughly 15 had melanoma, 9 had renal cell carcinoma and 9 had head and neck cancer. The monotherapy dose-escalation portion (N ≈ 52 patients) of the phase I ivuxolimab trial is reported in the paper. Three dose-escalation patients achieved partial responses, one with hepatocellular carcinoma and two with cutaneous melanoma. In the dose-escalation cohort, around four fifths of patients were male, and the mean age was 60 years with a range of about 23 to 79. Intravenous ivuxolimab was administered to patients every 2 weeks at six dose levels: 0.01, 0.1, 0.3, 1.5, 3 and 10 mg/kg. Patients were allowed to have had prior anti-PD-1, anti-PD-L1 or anti-CTLA-4 therapy, and approximately 43% of the dose-escalation patients had previously received checkpoint inhibitors. The purpose of peripheral TCRbeta sequencing was to test whether ivuxolimab changed TCR sequence diversity and led to clonal T-cell expansion.

Patients with a history of autoimmune disease or receiving systemic immunosuppression were excluded from the trial. In every dose cohort, peripheral blood was drawn for TCR sequencing at baseline, cycle 4 day 1, and cycle 7 day 1. Samples came from an open-label, multicenter, first-in-human phase I dose-escalation trial of ivuxolimab. The trial enrolled adults with locally advanced or metastatic head and neck squamous cell, hepatocellular, melanoma or renal cell carcinoma. Before TCR sequencing, CD4+ T cells and CD8+ T cells were sorted from peripheral blood as separate populations. Here is what the overall study found, with its caveats: In the 0.1-3.0 mg/kg groups, partial responders were among the patients with the lowest normalized peripheral clonal expansion, particularly in CD8+ T cells. Antigen specificity was not determined for the clonally expanded peripheral T cells. On average, CD8+ T cells showed more expanded clones than CD4+ T cells after ivuxolimab. Low levels of normalized T-cell clonal expansion were also seen in some patients who did not respond. At doses from 0.1 to 3.0 mg/kg, clonal expansion was seen in both CD4+ and CD8+ blood T cells between baseline and week 6.

For sequencing of the TCRbeta CDR3 region, genomic DNA was extracted from the sorted cells. The immunoSEQ Assay was used for sequencing of TCRbeta CDR3 regions. Imported from immuneACCESS, the table was reduced by TCRdb to in-frame sequences with V and J called. These copies leave out some clones; in studies compared against another copy, an unresolved V gene accounts for under half, and the cause of the remainder is not known. The sample table shows just over 60,000 clones, and 75% to 90% are seen once. The ten largest clones represent 16% of the sample. Here V drops 0 bases and J drops 3 bases, and the junction holds 4 bases not matched to any gene. The cysteine opens and the phenylalanine closes a CDR3 of 15 amino acids. Only the CDR3 portion is preserved as DNA: 45 bases, with reading frame beginning at the first base. CDR1 is given as SGHRS and CDR2 as YFSETQ, both from the germline V gene.

The sequence links TRBV5-1 to TRBJ1-2, with TRBD1 matching 8 junction bases. This TCR came from an adult with an advanced solid tumor such as melanoma, head and neck, liver or kidney cancer. The sample here was CD4+ or CD8+ T cells sorted from blood, taken in a trial of the OX40 agonist ivuxolimab. The CDR3 region: CASSLAAGGYYGYTF. The sequenced DNA is TGCGCCAGCAGCTTGGCTGCAGGGGGCTACTATGGCTACACCTTC.